The sequence of this T cell receptor beta chain was determined in a study of T cells in Graves' hyperthyroidism and ophthalmopathy. Study-level findings and limits: Blood also contained most expanded thyroid clonotypes above 0.001.

RNA transcripts gave rise to amplified TCR beta CDR3 regions. First-round RT-PCR of the TCR CDR3 relied on the HTBI primer set. TCRdb reanalysed the multiplex PCR reads using MiXCR and keeps one entry per CDR3 protein. The data hold hundreds of thousands of distinct CDR3 sequences, with approximately 15% observed a single time. In regard to this clonotype: Its antigen is currently unknown.

Trimming removed 6 bases at V and 1 base at J, with 16 bases between. Germline V gene data show CDR1 as DFQATT and CDR2 as SNEGSKA (reference sequence). The CDR3 length is 15 residues. Specimen: blood. V and J are TRBV20-1 and TRBJ1-5; weak D call: TRBD1 (5 bases). The clonotype comes from a woman between 35 and 50 years old with Graves' ophthalmopathy. The CDR3 DNA reads TGCAGTGCAGGCGGGGGGTGGCGAAGCAATCAGCCCCAGCATTTT. Translated, it gives CSAGGGWRSNQPQHF.